The text below deals with one T cell receptor beta chain. In the same sample, other DNA sequences code for this CDR3. Profiling relied on immunoSEQ multiplex PCR, and the TCRdb table lists in-frame clones only, not all of them. The sample yields millions of clones, about 95% seen once. These data are taken from a study of shared clonotypes between healthy human individuals. Only CD45RO-negative cells positively selected for CCR7 counted as naive CD8 cells, so terminally differentiated effector memory CD45RA+ cells were excluded. Adult Caucasians living in Nashville, Tennessee made up all of the donors. Trimming stripped 0 bases from V and 2 bases from J, with 8 bases between. The CDR3 runs to 14 residues. CDR1 and CDR2 (germline): SGDLS, YYNGEE.

The clonotype was recovered from a man younger than 35 in good health. The chain links TRBV9 to TRBJ1-1; tentative D call: TRBD1 (5 bases). The sample was naive CD8+ T cells sorted from blood. As DNA, the CDR3 is TGTGCCAGCAGCGTAGACGGGGGTAACACTGAAGCTTTCTTT. Its translation: CASSVDGGNTEAFF. Full variable domain (outside the CDR3, taken from reference TRBV9 and TRBJ1-1): DSGVTQTPKHLITATGQRVTLRCSPRSGDLSVYWYQQSLDQGLQFLIQYYNGEERAKGNILERFSAQQFPDLHSELNLSSLELGDSALYFCASSVDGGNTEAFFGQGTRLTVV.